This T cell receptor beta chain derives from a study of T cells in Graves' hyperthyroidism and ophthalmopathy (dated by TCRdb to about 2019). About the study as a whole: Peripheral blood was collected at initial diagnosis, before any treatment. Prospective prediction of ophthalmopathy was tested in an independent validation cohort of 18 to 20 hyperthyroidism patients and 17 patients who later progressed to ophthalmopathy. The study also compared thyroid tissue and blood T-cell repertoires from 5 to 7 Graves' hyperthyroidism patients. The 90 to 100 discovery patients were randomly split 7:3 into training and test sets. A discovery cohort of about 95 patients, roughly 43 with Graves' ophthalmopathy and over 55 with stable Graves' hyperthyroidism, was used to find distinguishing TCR V-J signatures. The paper reports TCR Vbeta CDR3 sequencing of 135 peripheral blood samples: 43 ophthalmopathy, fewer than 80 hyperthyroidism and approximately 17 progressor patients. After sampling, hyperthyroidism patients received methimazole starting at 30 mg daily, and ophthalmopathy patients received high-dose intravenous methylprednisolone. The investigation overall reported the following: Most expanded thyroid clonotypes (frequency above 0.001) were also detected in blood, a finding suggesting that blood repertoires may reflect thyroid immune responses. In cross-validation, a model built on a 13 V-J signature told ophthalmopathy apart from stable hyperthyroidism with 87.88% sensitivity and approximately 84% specificity, and in testing the same model reached 80%/75%. No statistical method was used to fix the sample size in advance, and group allocation was not hidden from the investigators. In validation, the model predicted progression to ophthalmopathy a median of 6.5 months before onset, with over 60% sensitivity and roughly 73% specificity.

TCR beta CDR3 regions were amplified from RNA transcripts. The TCR CDR3 was subjected to a first round of RT-PCR using the HTBI primer set and the Qiagen OneStep RT-PCR kit. Libraries were constructed in a second round of multiplex PCR, after which size selection and purification were carried out. Paired-end sequencing of the libraries was performed with 100 bp reads on an Illumina HiSeq2000. Turning to the authors' computational methods: Raw data were processed with SOAPnuke, discarding reads with adapters, uncalled bases, mean Phred below 15, or no exact constant-primer or identifier match. High-quality paired reads were merged with COPE v1.2.5, and unique nucleotide sequences were defined as clonotypes. MiTCR v1.1 was used to align the clonotypes against IMGT TRBV, TRBD and TRBJ reference segments. Only V-J combinations with frequency above 0.0001, covering 99% to 99.2% of repertoires, were analysed. The TCS score was defined as F50 (clonal expansion) divided by E x V (chaos), with BLOSUM62-based TCRdist calculated between CDR3 peptides within each V-J. Welch's t-statistics and random forest reduced fewer than 550 V-J features to about 13, which were used in a naive Bayes classifier (R e1071). The public reads were reanalyzed by TCRdb: fastp trimming at Q25, MiXCR alignment, in-frame beta chains only. When rows share a CDR3 protein, they turn into one entry using the most common DNA and genes. It is TCRdb's table, rather than the study itself, that gives the V and J calls and clone size. The table for this sample lists 600,000 to 650,000 distinct CDR3 sequences; more than 20% of them were counted only once. Of the sample, 34% is held by the ten largest clones.

Only a few counts were recorded for this clonotype. Its antigen target is currently unknown. No much larger clone is present one base from it, and per-base qualities are unavailable. From the cysteine up to the phenylalanine, the CDR3 has a length of 14 residues. Solely the CDR3 DNA is kept, with 42 bases framed from the first base. V is cut back by 5 bases and J by 3 bases, with 7 bases in the junction unmatched. In the ophthalmopathy patients, disease was moderately to severely active, with a Clinical Activity Score of 3 or more, a NOSPECS grade of 4 or more, and a duration of less than 3 months. Patients with uncontrolled infections, other autoimmune diseases, pregnancy or lactation were excluded. Clinical symptoms, serum thyroxine and TRAb, thyroid ultrasound, and orbital computed tomography formed the basis for the diagnoses. PBMCs were separated from roughly 10 ml of fresh peripheral blood using Ficoll-Paque density gradient centrifugation. Total RNA was extracted using Trizol reagent, and RNA quality was assessed on an Agilent 2100 Bioanalyzer.

The sequence was collected from a man younger than 45 with Graves' ophthalmopathy. Sequenced material: blood. The sequence is built from TRBV12-3 or TRBV12-4 and TRBJ2-7, and TRBD2 matches 7 of the central bases. The DNA reads TGTGCCAGCAGTGTATCTCCGGGGGGCTACGAGCAGTACTTC. It specifies CASSVSPGGYEQYF.